This entry lists 27 T cell receptor beta chains sequenced from one sample in a study of blood T cells in healthy people across ages (dated by TCRdb to between 2015 and 2016). The library relied on 5' RACE. For sequencing, an Illumina HiSeq 2500 was employed. A second PCR of about 6 to 11 cycles was performed with a sample-barcoded 5' primer and a J-beta primer mix. The raw public reads went through TCRdb reprocessing: fastp at Q25, MiXCR clone calling, in-frame beta chains kept. Entries are consolidated by CDR3 protein sequence, retaining the most common genes and DNA. The sample table shows around 1,000,000 distinct CDR3 sequences, and roughly 24% are seen once. Of the sample, about 0.8% falls within the top ten clones. This sample also belongs to another study, concerning T cells of mothers and their children.

The sequencing sample was made of blood. The receptors derive from a girl aged 2 to 9 in good health.

The CDR3 loop is CASSAADRDTEAFF. The CDR3 DNA reads TGTGCCAGCAGCGCAGCGGACAGGGACACTGAAGCTTTCTTT. The J gene is TRBJ1-1, the V gene TRBV7-9; 8 nucleotides agree with TRBD1. This CDR3 spans 14 amino acids. In germline, CDR1 is SEHNR, CDR2 FQNEAQ (reference sequence). The junction had 5 bases not matched to a gene; V was cut back by 5 bases and J by 3 bases.

This clonotype was counted between two and nine times. The chain carries TRBV28 and TRBJ2-7; perhaps TRBD1 as D (6 bases). CDR3 length: 14 amino acids. Trimming removed 5 bases from V and 5 bases from J, with 16 bases in between. The germline V gene encodes CDR1 MDHEN and CDR2 SYDVKM. The CDR3 is CASSPGTILHEQYF. The DNA for the CDR3 is TGTGCCAGCAGTCCCGGGACAATCCTCCACGAGCAGTACTTC.

The chain recombines TRBV24-1 with TRBJ1-1, with unresolved D. V was pared by 2 bases and J by 6 bases, with 15 bases between. The germline CDR1 and CDR2 sequences are KGHDR and SFDVKD. This CDR3 has 15 amino acids. The CDR3 is CATSDWVRLTAEAFF. The CDR3 bases are TGTGCCACCAGTGATTGGGTCCGACTGACCGCTGAAGCTTTCTTT.

This clonotype was seen a few times. The V gene is TRBV14, the J gene TRBJ2-5, with TRBD1 matching over 9 bases. Germline-derived CDR1 and CDR2 are SGHDN and FVKESK. V lost 6 bases and J lost 4; bases outside the gene matches: 12. This CDR3 comprises 16 residues. The CDR3 is CASSRINRGLGETQYF. Written as DNA, the CDR3 is TGTGCCAGCAGTCGGATTAACAGGGGGCTGGGAGAGACCCAGTACTTC. Full variable domain (remainder filled in from reference TRBV14 and TRBJ2-5): EAGVTQFPSHSVIEKGQTVTLRCDPISGHDNLYWYRRVMGKEIKFLLHFVKESKQDESGMPNNRFLAERTGGTYSTLKVQPAELEDSGVYFCASSRINRGLGETQYFGPGTRLLVL.

This rearrangement joins TRBV3-1 to TRBJ2-7; no reliable D call. This CDR3 region has 12 residues. Trimming stripped 2 bases from V and 7 bases from J, with 9 bases between. Germline V gene sequence: CDR1 LGHDT, CDR2 YNNKEL (reference sequence). The CDR3 protein is CASSQNLREQYF. The CDR3 DNA is TGTGCCAGCAGCCAAAACTTAAGGGAGCAGTACTTC.

The chain links TRBV28 to TRBJ2-7; no firm D call. Trimming took 4 bases from V and 1 from J, leaving 17 bases between them. Germline CDR1 and CDR2: MDHEN and SYDVKM. This CDR3 is 16 amino acids long. The CDR3 protein is CASSSPKTAISYEQYF. Written as DNA, the CDR3 is TGTGCCAGCAGTTCTCCGAAGACCGCAATTTCCTACGAGCAGTACTTC.

The gene calls are TRBV5-5 and TRBJ2-5; 7 nucleotides agree with TRBD2. The DNA end favors TRBJ2-7, so the J call may be wrong. This CDR3 has 15 amino acids. From germline, CDR1 is SGHKS and CDR2 YYEKEE (reference sequence). CDR3 coding DNA: TGTGCCAGCAGCCCTCGCGGGGGAATCGGGTACGAGCAGTACTTC. It codes for CASSPRGGIGYEQYF.

The sample holds a few counts of this clonotype. The V call is TRBV7-2, the J call TRBJ2-1; D not certain. TRBJ2-5 explains the end of the DNA better; the J call may be wrong. The CDR3 has 13 residues. Germline CDR1 SGHTA, CDR2 FQGNSA. CDR3 region: CASSLAFGETQYF. For the CDR3, the DNA is TGTGCCAGCAGCTTAGCTTTCGGCGAGACCCAGTACTTC.

The chain combines TRBV29-1 with TRBJ2-5, with D perhaps being TRBD1 or TRBD2 (6 bases each). The J call may be wrong; the DNA end is better matched by TRBJ2-7. Germline V gene sequence: CDR1 SQVTM, CDR2 ANQGSEA. The CDR3 has 12 amino acids. CDR3 region: CSIHLEGDEQYF. CDR3 bases: TGCAGCATCCACCTGGAGGGGGACGAGCAGTACTTC.

The J gene is TRBJ1-2, the V gene TRBV6-5; weak D call: TRBD1 (6 bases). V dropped 4 bases and J dropped 6 bases, with 18 bases sitting between them. The CDR3 length is 15 residues. Germline assignment: CDR1 MNHEY and CDR2 SVGAGI. CDR3 in amino acids: CASSSLNPTGNGYTF. As DNA, the CDR3 is TGTGCCAGCAGTTCACTAAATCCGACAGGCAATGGCTACACCTTC.

This clonotype appeared a few times. The chain couples TRBV4-1 to TRBJ2-7; 8 bases align to TRBD2. Germline loops: CDR1 MGHRA, CDR2 YSYEKL. With 4 bases clipped from V and 4 bases from J, the junction kept 9 bases outside the gene matches. CDR3 length: 15 residues. The CDR3 spells CASSPTHGGVYEQYF. The CDR3, as DNA: TGCGCCAGCAGCCCCACTCACGGGGGGGTGTACGAGCAGTACTTC.

This clonotype showed up just a few times. The chain couples TRBV29-1 to TRBJ2-3; D is undetermined. This CDR3 comprises 12 residues. Trimming removed 5 bases at V and 6 bases at J, with 12 bases between. Germline loops: CDR1 SQVTM, CDR2 ANQGSEA. The CDR3 coding sequence is TGCAGCGTTCCCCTTCCTCCCGATACGCAGTATTTT. It specifies CSVPLPPDTQYF.

V gene TRBV9 combines with J gene TRBJ2-7; D might be TRBD1 (6 bases). Germline CDR1 is SGDLS and CDR2 is YYNGEE. The V end lost 4 bases, the J end lost 0 bases, and 11 bases lay between the germline ends. CDR3 length: 14 residues. The CDR3 DNA follows: TGTGCCAGCAGCAGGGGGATGAGCTCCTACGAGCAGTACTTC. Translated, it gives CASSRGMSSYEQYF.

The table lists this clonotype with a few counts. The chain uses TRBV7-2 and TRBJ1-6; D perhaps matches TRBD1 (6 bases). This CDR3 has 15 residues. V lost 1 base, J lost 6 bases, and 10 bases lay in between. Germline values: CDR1 SGHTA, CDR2 FQGNSA. The CDR3 DNA follows: TGTGCCAGCAGCTTAGTGGCAGGGGCTAATTCACCCCTCCACTTT. Translation: CASSLVAGANSPLHF. Looking up the rest from reference TRBV7-2 and TRBJ1-6 gives the full variable domain: GAGVSQSPSNKVTEKGKDVELRCDPISGHTALYWYRQSLGQGLEFLIYFQGNSAPDKSGLPSDRFSAERTGGSVSTLTIQRTQQEDSAVYLCASSLVAGANSPLHFGNGTRLTVT.

The chain has TRBV12-3 or TRBV12-4 and TRBJ2-2; 7 nucleotides match TRBD1. V was pared by 2 bases and J by 3 bases, with 3 bases of the junction left unmatched. The CDR3 loop spans 15 amino acids. The CDR3 bases are TGTGCCAGCAGTTTACGGGACAGTTACACCGGGGAGCTGTTTTTT. Translated, it gives CASSLRDSYTGELFF.

This clonotype came up a few times. The DNA for the CDR3 is TGCAGTGCCGCCCCAGCGGGAGAGGCAGATACGCAGTATTTT. Translating gives CSAAPAGEADTQYF. The chain has TRBV20-1 and TRBJ2-3, with 8 bases identical to TRBD2. The junction had 9 bases not matched to a gene; V was cut back by 6 bases and J by 4 bases. Looked up from germline, CDR1 is DFQATT and CDR2 is SNEGSKA (reference sequence). The CDR3 has 14 amino acids.

This clonotype was found a few times. The rearrangement joins TRBV29-1 to TRBJ2-7, with TRBD2 as a possible D gene (5 bases). The germline V gene has CDR1 SQVTM and CDR2 ANQGSEA. This CDR3 contains 14 residues. Trimming removed 5 bases from V and 1 base from J, with 15 bases in between. The CDR3: CSVRGADHSYEQYF. The CDR3 DNA follows: TGCAGCGTTCGGGGAGCGGACCATTCCTACGAGCAGTACTTC.

This rearrangement joins TRBV20-1 to TRBJ2-7, with 7 bases aligning to TRBD2. This CDR3 is built from 14 residues. Germline CDR1 DFQATT, CDR2 SNEGSKA (reference sequence). With 6 bases clipped from V and 4 bases from J, the junction kept 12 bases outside the gene matches. CDR3 sequence: CSAGGISGLYEQYF. The CDR3 DNA reads as TGCAGTGCGGGGGGGATTAGCGGACTTTACGAGCAGTACTTC.

V is TRBV19 and J is TRBJ2-1, with D unresolved. Near its end, the DNA agrees better with TRBJ2-7, so the J call may be wrong. The CDR3 is 13 residues long. Germline V gene data show CDR1 as LNHDA and CDR2 as SQIVND (reference sequence). CDR3 loop: CASSMRFSGEQYF. The CDR3 region has the DNA TGTGCCAGTAGTATGAGGTTCTCGGGCGAGCAGTACTTC.

V usage is TRBV5-1 and J usage is TRBJ1-1, with a weak D call TRBD1 (6 bases). Trimming pared 1 base from V and 6 bases from J, leaving 13 bases between. The CDR3 spans 14 residues. Germline loops: CDR1 SGHRS, CDR2 YFSETQ. CDR3 amino acids: CASSLRGYNAEAFF. CDR3 sequence (DNA): TGCGCCAGCAGCTTGAGGGGGTACAACGCTGAAGCTTTCTTT.

The CDR3 sequence is CASSPDGLAGAKNIQYF. The CDR3 nucleotides are TGTGCCAGCAGCCCGGACGGGCTAGCGGGAGCCAAAAACATTCAGTACTTC. This chain joins TRBV7-9 and TRBJ2-4; 8 bases fit TRBD2. Trimming at V came to 5 bases and at J to 0 bases, leaving 9 bases not matched to a gene. Per germline, CDR1 SEHNR and CDR2 FQNEAQ (reference sequence). The CDR3 extends over 17 amino acids.

CDR3 protein: CASSQESWRVGYSYNEQFF. As DNA, the CDR3 is TGTGCCAGCAGCCAAGAATCTTGGCGTGTGGGATACTCCTACAATGAGCAGTTCTTC. The chain joins TRBV14 to TRBJ2-1; D is undetermined. The CDR3 loop spans 19 amino acids. CDR1 SGHDN and CDR2 FVKESK come from the germline V gene. V lost 0 bases and J lost 0, with 18 bases in between.

The chain joins TRBV11-1 to TRBJ2-5, with D unresolved. This CDR3 region has 14 residues. In germline, CDR1 is SGHAT, CDR2 FQDESV (reference sequence). V gave up 5 bases and J gave up 2 bases, with 12 bases separating them. For the CDR3, the DNA is TGTGCCAGCAGCACCACCATGGGACAAGAGACCCAGTACTTC. Amino acid sequence: CASSTTMGQETQYF.

This clonotype was detected a few times. The chain has TRBV6-2 or TRBV6-3 and TRBJ2-3; 12 bases fit TRBD1. V was pared by 6 bases and J by 4 bases, with 14 bases of the junction left unmatched. In germline, CDR1 is MNHEY, CDR2 SVGEGT. This CDR3 contains 18 residues. The CDR3 reads CASSLRDRGRSEPDTQYF. As DNA, the CDR3 is TGTGCCAGCAGCCTCCGGGACAGGGGGCGAAGCGAGCCAGATACGCAGTATTTT.

With respect to this clonotype: One end of the junction does not line up with germline, which may come from a read error. The DNA for the CDR3 is TGTGCCAGCGGCTTAGTCAGTGCCGCCCAAGAGACCCAGTACTTC. Translation: CASGLVSAAQETQYF. The chain couples TRBV7-2 to TRBJ2-5; D is unclear. The CDR3 is 15 amino acids. CDR1 SGHTA and CDR2 FQGNSA come from the germline V gene.

This rearrangement joins TRBV7-6 to TRBJ2-5; D is unresolved. TRBJ2-1 explains the end of the DNA better; the J call may be wrong. The CDR3 spans 14 residues. The germline CDR1 and CDR2 sequences are SGHVS and FNYEAQ. CDR3 nucleotides: TGTGCCAGCAGCTTAGCCGGGTTTCTCAATGAGCAGTTCTTC. Translated: CASSLAGFLNEQFF.

The chain combines TRBV18 with TRBJ1-1; TRBD1 matches 8 bases. Germline CDR1 KGHSH, CDR2 LQKENI. CDR3 length: 15 amino acids. Germline trimming cut 6 bases from V and 4 bases from J; bases unmatched to any gene: 10. CDR3 amino acids: CASSMVQGTGTEAFF. The CDR3 DNA sequence: TGTGCCAGCTCCATGGTTCAGGGGACAGGCACTGAAGCTTTCTTT.